One sample yielded the 2 T cell receptor beta chains listed below, sequenced in a study of identical twins. TCRdb reanalysed the 5' RACE reads using MiXCR and keeps one entry per CDR3 protein. The sample records about 520,000 distinct CDR3 sequences, approximately 22% being singletons. The same data also contributed to another study, on T cells expressing NK-cell markers.

Sequencing input: CD4+ T cells sorted from blood. The receptors were sampled from a woman between 18 and 29 years old in good health.

There are a few counts of this clonotype. The chain links TRBV20-1 to TRBJ2-2, with TRBD2 matching 7 bases. This CDR3 is built from 14 residues. Germline values: CDR1 DFQATT, CDR2 SNEGSKA (reference sequence). V was clipped by 5 bases and J by 6 bases; unmatched bases: 9. As DNA, the CDR3 is TGCAGTGCTCAAGCCTCGACTAGCCCCGGGGAGCTGTTTTTT. Protein sequence: CSAQASTSPGELFF.

V is TRBV9 and J is TRBJ1-1; tentative D call: TRBD1 (6 bases). The CDR3 loop spans 14 amino acids. V was trimmed by 4 bases and J by 8 bases, leaving 18 bases between them. CDR1 is SGDLS and CDR2 is YYNGEE in the germline V gene. The CDR3, as DNA: TGTGCCAGCAGCCCTCGACAGGTCTCTCCGGAAGCTTTCTTT. This codes for CASSPRQVSPEAFF.